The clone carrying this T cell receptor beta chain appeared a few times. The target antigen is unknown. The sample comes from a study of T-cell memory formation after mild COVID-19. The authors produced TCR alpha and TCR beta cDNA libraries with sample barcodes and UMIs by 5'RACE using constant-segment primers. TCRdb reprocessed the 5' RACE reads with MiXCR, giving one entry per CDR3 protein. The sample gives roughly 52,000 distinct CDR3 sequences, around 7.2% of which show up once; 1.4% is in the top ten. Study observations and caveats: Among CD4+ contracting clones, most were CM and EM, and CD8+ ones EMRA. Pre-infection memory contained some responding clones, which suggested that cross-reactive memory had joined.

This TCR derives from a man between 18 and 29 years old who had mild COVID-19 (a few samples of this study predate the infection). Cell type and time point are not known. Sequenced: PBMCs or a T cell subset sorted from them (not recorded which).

CDR3 sequence (DNA): TGTGCCAGCAGTTCGGGGACAGAGCGATTGCTGTTTTTT. Its translation: CASSSGTERLLFF. The chain is built from TRBV28 and TRBJ1-4, with TRBD1 identical over 7 bases. The germline V gene has CDR1 MDHEN and CDR2 SYDVKM. The V segment lost 4 bases and the J segment 14 bases; nucleotides outside the gene matches: 10. The CDR3 sequence is 13 residues long.